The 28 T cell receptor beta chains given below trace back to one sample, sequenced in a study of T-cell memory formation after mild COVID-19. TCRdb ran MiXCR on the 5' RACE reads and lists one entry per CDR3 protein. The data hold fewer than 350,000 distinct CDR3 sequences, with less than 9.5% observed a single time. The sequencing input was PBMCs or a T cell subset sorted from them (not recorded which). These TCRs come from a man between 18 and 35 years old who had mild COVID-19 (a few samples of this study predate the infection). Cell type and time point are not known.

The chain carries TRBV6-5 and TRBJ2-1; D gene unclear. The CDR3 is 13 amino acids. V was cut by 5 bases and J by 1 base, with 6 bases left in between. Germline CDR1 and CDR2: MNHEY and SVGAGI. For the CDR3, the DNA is TGTGCCAGCAGTACCTTTTCCTACAATGAGCAGTTCTTC. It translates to CASSTFSYNEQFF.

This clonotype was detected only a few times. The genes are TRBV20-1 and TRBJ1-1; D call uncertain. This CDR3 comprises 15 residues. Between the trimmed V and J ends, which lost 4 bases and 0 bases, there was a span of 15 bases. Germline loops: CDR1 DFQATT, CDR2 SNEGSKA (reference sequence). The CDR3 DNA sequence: TGCAGTGCTATCTCTCAAGGGCCCATGAACACTGAAGCTTTCTTT. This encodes CSAISQGPMNTEAFF.

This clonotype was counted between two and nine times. The CDR3 spells CASSQEGTTEAFF. CDR3 DNA: TGCGCCAGCAGCCAAGAGGGGACAACTGAAGCTTTCTTT. The V and J genes are TRBV4-1 and TRBJ1-1, with D perhaps TRBD1 (6 bases). The length of the CDR3 is 13 residues. The germline V gene has CDR1 MGHRA and CDR2 YSYEKL. V lost 0 bases, J lost 5 bases, and 7 bases lay in between.

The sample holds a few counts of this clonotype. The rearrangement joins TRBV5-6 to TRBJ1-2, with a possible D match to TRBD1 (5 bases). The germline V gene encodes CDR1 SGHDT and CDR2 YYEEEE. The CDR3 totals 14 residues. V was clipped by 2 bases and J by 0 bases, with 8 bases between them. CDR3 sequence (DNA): TGTGCCAGCAGCTTCGACAGATCTAACTATGGCTACACCTTC. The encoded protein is CASSFDRSNYGYTF.

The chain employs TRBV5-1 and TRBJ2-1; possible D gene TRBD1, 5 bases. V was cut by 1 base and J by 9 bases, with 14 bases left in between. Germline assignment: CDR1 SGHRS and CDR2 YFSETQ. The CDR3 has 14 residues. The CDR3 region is CASSLILGESEQFF. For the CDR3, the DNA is TGCGCCAGCAGCTTGATTTTAGGGGAAAGTGAGCAGTTCTTC. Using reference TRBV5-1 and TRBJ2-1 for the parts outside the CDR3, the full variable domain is KAGVTQTPRYLIKTRGQQVTLSCSPISGHRSVSWYQQTPGQGLQFLFEYFSETQRNKGNFPGRFSGRQFSNSRSEMNVSTLELGDSALYLCASSLILGESEQFFGPGTRLTVL.

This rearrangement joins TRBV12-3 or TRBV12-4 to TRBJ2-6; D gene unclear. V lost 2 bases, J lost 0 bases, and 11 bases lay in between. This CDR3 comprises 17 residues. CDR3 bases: TGTGCCAGCAGTTTAACCCTAGAGAGCTCTGGGGCCAACGTCCTGACTTTC. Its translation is CASSLTLESSGANVLTF.

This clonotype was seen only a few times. The CDR3 nucleotides read TGTGCCAGCAGCTTAGGAACGCTATACAATGAGCAGTTCTTC. Amino acid sequence: CASSLGTLYNEQFF. The V call is TRBV11-2, the J call TRBJ2-1; D unresolved. V lost 1 base and J 4 bases, leaving 8 bases between the germline ends. The germline CDR1 and CDR2 sequences are SGHAT and FQNNGV. This CDR3 spans 14 amino acids.

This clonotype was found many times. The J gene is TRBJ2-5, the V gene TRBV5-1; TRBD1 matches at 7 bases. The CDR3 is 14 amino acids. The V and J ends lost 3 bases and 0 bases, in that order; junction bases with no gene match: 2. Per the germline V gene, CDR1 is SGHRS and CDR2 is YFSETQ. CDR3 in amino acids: CASSSTGDQETQYF. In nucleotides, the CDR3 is TGCGCCAGCAGCTCTACAGGGGACCAAGAGACCCAGTACTTC. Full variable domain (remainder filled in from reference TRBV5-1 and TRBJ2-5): KAGVTQTPRYLIKTRGQQVTLSCSPISGHRSVSWYQQTPGQGLQFLFEYFSETQRNKGNFPGRFSGRQFSNSRSEMNVSTLELGDSALYLCASSSTGDQETQYFGPGTRLLVL.

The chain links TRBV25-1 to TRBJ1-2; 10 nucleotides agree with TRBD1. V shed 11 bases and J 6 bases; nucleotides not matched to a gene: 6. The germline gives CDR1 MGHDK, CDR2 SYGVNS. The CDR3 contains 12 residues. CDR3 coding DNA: TGTGCCTCAATGGACAGGGGGGATGGCTACACCTTC. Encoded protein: CASMDRGDGYTF.

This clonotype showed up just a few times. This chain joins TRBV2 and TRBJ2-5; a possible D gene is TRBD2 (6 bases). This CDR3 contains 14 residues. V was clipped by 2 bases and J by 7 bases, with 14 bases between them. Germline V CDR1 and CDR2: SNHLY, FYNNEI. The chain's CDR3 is CASSETYQEGTQYF. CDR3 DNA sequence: TGTGCCAGCAGTGAAACGTATCAGGAGGGGACCCAGTACTTC.

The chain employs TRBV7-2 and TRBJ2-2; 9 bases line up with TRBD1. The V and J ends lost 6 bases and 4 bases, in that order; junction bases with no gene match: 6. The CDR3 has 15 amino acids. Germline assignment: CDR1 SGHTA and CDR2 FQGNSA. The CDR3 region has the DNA TGTGCCAGCAGACCCGGGACAGGGATCACCGGGGAGCTGTTTTTT. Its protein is CASRPGTGITGELFF.

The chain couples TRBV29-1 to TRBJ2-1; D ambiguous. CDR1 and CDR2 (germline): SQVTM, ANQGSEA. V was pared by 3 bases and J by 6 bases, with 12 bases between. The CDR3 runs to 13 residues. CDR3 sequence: CSVDRTVTNEQFF. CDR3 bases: TGCAGCGTTGATCGTACAGTTACCAATGAGCAGTTCTTC.

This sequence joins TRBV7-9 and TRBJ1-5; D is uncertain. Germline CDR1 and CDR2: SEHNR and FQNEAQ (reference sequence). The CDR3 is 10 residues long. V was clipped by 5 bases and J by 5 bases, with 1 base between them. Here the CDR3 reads CASSDQPQHF. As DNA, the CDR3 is TGTGCCAGCAGCGATCAGCCCCAGCATTTT. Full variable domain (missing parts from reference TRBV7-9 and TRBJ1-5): DTGVSQNPRHKITKRGQNVTFRCDPISEHNRLYWYRQTLGQGPEFLTYFQNEAQLEKSRLLSDRFSAERPKGSFSTLEIQRTEQGDSAMYLCASSDQPQHFGDGTRLSIL.

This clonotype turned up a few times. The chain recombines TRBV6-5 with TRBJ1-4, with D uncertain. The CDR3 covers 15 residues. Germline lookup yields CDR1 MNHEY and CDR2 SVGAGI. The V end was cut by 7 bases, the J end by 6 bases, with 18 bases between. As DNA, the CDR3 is TGTGCCAGCACCGGTTACGGTCGGGGAGATGAAAAACTGTTTTTT. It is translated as CASTGYGRGDEKLFF.

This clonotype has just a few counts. CDR3 sequence reads: CATSPGQGASGYTF. For the CDR3, the DNA is TGTGCCACCAGCCCGGGACAGGGGGCGTCTGGCTACACCTTC. The chain has TRBV24-1 and TRBJ1-2; 12 bases align to TRBD1. Looked up from germline, CDR1 is KGHDR and CDR2 is SFDVKD. The ends lost 7 bases at V and 7 bases at J; junction bases unmatched: 6. The CDR3 loop spans 14 amino acids.

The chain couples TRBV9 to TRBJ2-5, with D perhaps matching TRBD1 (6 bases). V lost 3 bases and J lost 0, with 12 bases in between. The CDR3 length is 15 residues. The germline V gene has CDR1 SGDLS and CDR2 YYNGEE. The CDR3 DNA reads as TGTGCCAGCAGCGCCGACGGGACACACCAAGAGACCCAGTACTTC. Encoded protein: CASSADGTHQETQYF. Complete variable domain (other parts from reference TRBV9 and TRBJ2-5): DSGVTQTPKHLITATGQRVTLRCSPRSGDLSVYWYQQSLDQGLQFLIQYYNGEERAKGNILERFSAQQFPDLHSELNLSSLELGDSALYFCASSADGTHQETQYFGPGTRLLVL.

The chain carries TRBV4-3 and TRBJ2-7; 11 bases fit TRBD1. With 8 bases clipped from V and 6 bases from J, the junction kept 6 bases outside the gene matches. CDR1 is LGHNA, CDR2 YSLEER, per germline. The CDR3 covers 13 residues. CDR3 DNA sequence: TGCGCCAGCCTGGACAGGGGGCTGGGCGAGCAGTACTTC. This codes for CASLDRGLGEQYF.

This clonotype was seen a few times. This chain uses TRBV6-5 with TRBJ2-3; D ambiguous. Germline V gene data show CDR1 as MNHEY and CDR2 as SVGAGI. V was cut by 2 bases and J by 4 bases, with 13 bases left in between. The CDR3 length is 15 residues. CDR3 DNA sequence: TGTGCCAGCAGTTACCAAGCCATTTTCGCAGATACGCAGTATTTT. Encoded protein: CASSYQAIFADTQYF.

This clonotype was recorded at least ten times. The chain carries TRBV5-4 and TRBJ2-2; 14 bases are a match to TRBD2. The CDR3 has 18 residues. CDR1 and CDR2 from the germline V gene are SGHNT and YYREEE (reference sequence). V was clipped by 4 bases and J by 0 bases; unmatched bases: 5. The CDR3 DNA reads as TGTGCCAGCAGCGGCGGGACTAGCGGGGGCCCGAACACCGGGGAGCTGTTTTTT. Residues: CASSGGTSGGPNTGELFF.

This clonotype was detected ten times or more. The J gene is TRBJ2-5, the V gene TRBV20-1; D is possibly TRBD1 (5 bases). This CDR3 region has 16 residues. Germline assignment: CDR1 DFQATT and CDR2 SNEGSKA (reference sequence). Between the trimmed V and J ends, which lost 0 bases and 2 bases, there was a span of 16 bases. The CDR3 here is CSARDLMRGAQETQYF. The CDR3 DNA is TGCAGTGCTAGAGATCTCATGCGTGGGGCGCAAGAGACCCAGTACTTC.

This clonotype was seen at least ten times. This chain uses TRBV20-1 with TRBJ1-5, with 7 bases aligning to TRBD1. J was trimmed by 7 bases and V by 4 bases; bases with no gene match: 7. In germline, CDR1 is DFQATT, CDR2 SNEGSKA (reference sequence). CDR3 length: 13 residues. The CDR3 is CSAIPTGRQPQHF. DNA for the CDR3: TGCAGTGCTATCCCGACAGGGCGGCAGCCCCAGCATTTT.

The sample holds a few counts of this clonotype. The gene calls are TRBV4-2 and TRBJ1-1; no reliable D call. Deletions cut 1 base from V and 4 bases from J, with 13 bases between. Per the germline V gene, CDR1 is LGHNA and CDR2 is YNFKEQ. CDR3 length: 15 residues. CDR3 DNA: TGTGCCAGCAGCCAAGCGGTCGGCGGGAGCACTGAAGCTTTCTTT. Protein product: CASSQAVGGSTEAFF.

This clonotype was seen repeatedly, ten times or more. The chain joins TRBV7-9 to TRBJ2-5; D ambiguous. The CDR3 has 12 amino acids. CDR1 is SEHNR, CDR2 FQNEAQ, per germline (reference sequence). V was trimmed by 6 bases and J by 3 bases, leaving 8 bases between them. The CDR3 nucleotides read TGTGCCAGCAGTCGGGCAGAAGAGACCCAGTACTTC. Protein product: CASSRAEETQYF.

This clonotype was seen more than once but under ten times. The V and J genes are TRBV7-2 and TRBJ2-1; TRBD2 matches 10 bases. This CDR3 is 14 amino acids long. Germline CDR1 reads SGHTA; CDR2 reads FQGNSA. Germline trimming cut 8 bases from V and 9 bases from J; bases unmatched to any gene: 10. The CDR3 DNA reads TGTGCCAGCGAGCGGCTAGCGGGGGATGGTGAGCAGTTCTTC. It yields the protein CASERLAGDGEQFF.

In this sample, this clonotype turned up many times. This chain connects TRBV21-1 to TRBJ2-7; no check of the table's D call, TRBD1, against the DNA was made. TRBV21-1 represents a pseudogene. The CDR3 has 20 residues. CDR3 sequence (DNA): TGTGCCAGCACCCTTAAAGGTCTGCGAGATCGGGACAGGGCTCTCTACGAGCAGTACGTC. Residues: CASTLKGLRDRDRALYEQYV.

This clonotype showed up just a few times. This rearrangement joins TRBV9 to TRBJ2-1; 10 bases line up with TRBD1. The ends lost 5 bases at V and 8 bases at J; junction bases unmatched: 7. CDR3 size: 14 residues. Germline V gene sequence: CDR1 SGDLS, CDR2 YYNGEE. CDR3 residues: CASSLGQGSDEQFF. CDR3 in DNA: TGTGCCAGCAGTTTGGGACAGGGGTCGGATGAGCAGTTCTTC.

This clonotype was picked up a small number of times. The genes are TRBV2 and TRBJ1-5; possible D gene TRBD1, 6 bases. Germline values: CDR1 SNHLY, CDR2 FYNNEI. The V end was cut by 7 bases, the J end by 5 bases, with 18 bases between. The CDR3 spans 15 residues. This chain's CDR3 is CASNGGPAAYQPQHF. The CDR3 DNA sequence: TGTGCCAGCAATGGGGGGCCGGCCGCCTATCAGCCCCAGCATTTT.

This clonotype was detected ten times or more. The CDR3 DNA follows: TGTGCCAGCAGTTTACTCTGGGGACAGGGACGTCAGCCCCAGCATTTT. Amino acids: CASSLLWGQGRQPQHF. This sequence joins TRBV28 and TRBJ1-5; TRBD1 agrees at 9 bases. V shed 2 bases and J 6 bases; nucleotides not matched to a gene: 8. This CDR3 contains 16 residues. The germline CDR1 and CDR2 sequences are MDHEN and SYDVKM.